This T cell receptor (beta chain) was sequenced for a study of blood T cell repertoires in COVID-19. At the level of the study: Acute and convalescent COVID-19 specimens originated in the United States, Italy and Spain. Sources were T cells, B-cell-depleted T cells, or PBMCs; the material itself was cDNA or gDNA.

The V end lost 6 bases, the J end lost 7 bases, and 13 bases lay between the germline ends. The CDR3 is 13 amino acids. Per germline, CDR1 MNHEY and CDR2 SVGAGI. Individuals drawn from 24 US areas were about 18 to 95 years old. Donors were grouped by their self-reported clinical history. Method: immunoSEQ multiplex PCR; TCRdb's copy keeps in-frame clones and lacks some. The table lists a few hundred thousand clones, 88% of them singletons. Sample: PBMCs or T cells enriched from blood (not recorded which). This chain joins TRBV6-5 and TRBJ2-1; D is possibly TRBD1 (6 bases). The origin of this receptor is a woman aged 45-65 years who had recovered from COVID-19. DNA of the CDR3: TGTGCCAGCAGATTAACAGGGTTAAATGAGCAGTTCTTC. As protein: CASRLTGLNEQFF.